This TCR beta chain was identified during a study of graft-versus-host responses after intestinal transplantation. Study-wide context: Multivisceral, liver-intestinal, or isolated intestinal transplants were given to recipients. Induction with anti-thymocyte globulin, then tacrolimus and steroids for roughly 3 years, was given to all recipients. Whole-study results and caveats: Allografts carried high graft-versus-host to host-versus-graft clonal ratios in patients having graft-donor T cell macrochimerism. Researchers found GvH clones in recipient marrow, and some showed up first in ileum or blood.

The CDR3 consists of 13 residues. V dropped 6 bases and J dropped 1; count of bases not matched to a gene: 3. The V gene's germline CDR1 is KGHSH and CDR2 LQKENI. A word on this clone: Its antigen is not known.

The repertoire was sequenced with immunoSEQ multiplex PCR; TCRdb's copy has only in-frame clones and lacks some. The data contain about 89,000 clones, roughly 92% of them singletons. The receptor was isolated from a human donor who received an intestinal transplant. Specimen: unstimulated CD4+ T cells sorted from spleen or lymph node cells, collected before intestinal transplant. The chain is built from TRBV18 and TRBJ2-7; TRBD1 agrees at 7 bases. The CDR3 region is CASSPGQSYEQYF. CDR3 in DNA: TGTGCCAGCTCTCCGGGACAGTCCTACGAGCAGTACTTC.